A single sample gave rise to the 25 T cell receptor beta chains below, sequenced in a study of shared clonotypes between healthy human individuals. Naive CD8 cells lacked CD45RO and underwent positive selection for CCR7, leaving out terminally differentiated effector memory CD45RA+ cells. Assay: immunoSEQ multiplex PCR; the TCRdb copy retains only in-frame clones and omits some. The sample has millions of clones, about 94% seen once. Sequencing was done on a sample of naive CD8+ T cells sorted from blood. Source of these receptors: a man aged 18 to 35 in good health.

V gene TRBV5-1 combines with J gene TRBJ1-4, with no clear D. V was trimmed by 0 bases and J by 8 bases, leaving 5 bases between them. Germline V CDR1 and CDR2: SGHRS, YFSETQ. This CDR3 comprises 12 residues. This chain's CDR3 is CASSLEAEKLFF. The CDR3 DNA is TGCGCCAGCAGCTTGGAAGCGGAAAAACTGTTTTTT.

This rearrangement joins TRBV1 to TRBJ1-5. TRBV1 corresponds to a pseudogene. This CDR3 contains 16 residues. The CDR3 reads CTSSPPGQNSNQPQHF. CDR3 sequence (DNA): TGCACCAGCAGCCCCCCCGGGCAGAATAGCAATCAGCCCCAGCATTTT.

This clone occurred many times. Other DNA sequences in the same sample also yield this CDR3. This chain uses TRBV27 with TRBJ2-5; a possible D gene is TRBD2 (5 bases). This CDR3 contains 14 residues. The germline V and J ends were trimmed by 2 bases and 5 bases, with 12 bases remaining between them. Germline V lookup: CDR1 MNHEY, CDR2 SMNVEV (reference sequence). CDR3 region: CASSLGGGGETQYF. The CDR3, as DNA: TGTGCCAGCAGTTTAGGCGGAGGCGGGGAGACCCAGTACTTC.

The CDR3 here is CASSPPAGHTENTGELFF. DNA for the CDR3: TGTGCCAGCAGCCCCCCGGCGGGACACACTGAGAACACCGGGGAGCTGTTTTTT. This sequence joins TRBV7-2 and TRBJ2-2, with D tentatively TRBD1 or TRBD2 (6 bases each). The CDR3 is 18 residues long. Deletions cut 5 bases from V and 1 base from J, with 20 bases between. CDR1 and CDR2 (germline): SGHTA, FQGNSA.

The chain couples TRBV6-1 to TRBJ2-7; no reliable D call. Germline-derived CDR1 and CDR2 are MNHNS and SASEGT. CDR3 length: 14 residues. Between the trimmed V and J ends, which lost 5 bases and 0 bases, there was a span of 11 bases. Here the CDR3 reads CASSSYMSSYEQYF. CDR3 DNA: TGTGCCAGCAGTTCGTACATGAGCTCCTACGAGCAGTACTTC.

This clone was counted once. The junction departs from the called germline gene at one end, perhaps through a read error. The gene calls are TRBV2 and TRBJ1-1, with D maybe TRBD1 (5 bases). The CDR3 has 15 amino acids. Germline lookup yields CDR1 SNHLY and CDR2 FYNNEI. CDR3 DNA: TGTGCCAGCAGCGAAGAGGGGTGGCCTCCAGCTGAAGCTTTCTTT. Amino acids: CASSEEGWPPAEAFF.

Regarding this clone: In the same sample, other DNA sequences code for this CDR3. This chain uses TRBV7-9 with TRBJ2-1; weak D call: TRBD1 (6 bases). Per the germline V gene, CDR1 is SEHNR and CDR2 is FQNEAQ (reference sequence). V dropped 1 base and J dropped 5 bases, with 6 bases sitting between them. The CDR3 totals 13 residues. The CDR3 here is CASSLGGHNEQFF. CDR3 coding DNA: TGTGCCAGCAGCTTAGGGGGGCACAATGAGCAGTTCTTC.

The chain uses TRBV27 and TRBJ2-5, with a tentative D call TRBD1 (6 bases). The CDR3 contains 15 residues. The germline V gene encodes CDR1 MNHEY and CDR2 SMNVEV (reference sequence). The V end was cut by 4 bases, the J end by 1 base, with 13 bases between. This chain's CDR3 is CASSYGAGVQETQYF. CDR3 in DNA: TGTGCCAGCAGTTATGGGGCAGGGGTCCAAGAGACCCAGTACTTC.

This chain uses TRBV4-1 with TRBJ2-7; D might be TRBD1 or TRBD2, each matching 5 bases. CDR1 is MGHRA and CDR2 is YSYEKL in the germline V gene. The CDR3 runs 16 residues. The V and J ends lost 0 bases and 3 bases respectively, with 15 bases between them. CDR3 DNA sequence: TGCGCCAGCAGCCAAGATCTGGGGGTCAAGGACTACGAGCAGTACTTC. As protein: CASSQDLGVKDYEQYF.

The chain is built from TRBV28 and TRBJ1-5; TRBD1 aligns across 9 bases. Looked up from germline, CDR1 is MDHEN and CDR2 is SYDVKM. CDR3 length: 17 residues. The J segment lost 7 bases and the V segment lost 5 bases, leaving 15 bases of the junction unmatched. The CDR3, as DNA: TGTGCCAGCAGTCTTGAAACCCGGACAGGGGTTGGCCAGCCCCAGCATTTT. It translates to CASSLETRTGVGQPQHF.

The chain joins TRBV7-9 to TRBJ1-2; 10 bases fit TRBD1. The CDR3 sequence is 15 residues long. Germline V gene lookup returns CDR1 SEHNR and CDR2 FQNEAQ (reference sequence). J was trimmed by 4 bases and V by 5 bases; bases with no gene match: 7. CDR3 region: CASSGTGDWGYGYTF. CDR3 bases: TGTGCCAGCAGCGGGACAGGGGATTGGGGCTATGGCTACACCTTC.

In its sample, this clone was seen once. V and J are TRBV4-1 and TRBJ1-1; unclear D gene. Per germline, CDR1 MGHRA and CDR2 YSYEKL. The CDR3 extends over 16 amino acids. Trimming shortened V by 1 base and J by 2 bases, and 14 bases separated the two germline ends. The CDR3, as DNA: TGCGCCAGCAGCCAAGTCTGGAAGACGGATAACACTGAAGCTTTCTTT. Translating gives CASSQVWKTDNTEAFF.

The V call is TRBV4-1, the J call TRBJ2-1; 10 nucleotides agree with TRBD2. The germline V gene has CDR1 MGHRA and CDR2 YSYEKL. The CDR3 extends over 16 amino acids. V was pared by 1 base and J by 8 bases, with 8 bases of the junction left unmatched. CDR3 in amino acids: CASSQVGSGRVHEQFF. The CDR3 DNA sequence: TGCGCCAGCAGCCAAGTTGGCAGCGGGAGGGTACATGAGCAGTTCTTC.

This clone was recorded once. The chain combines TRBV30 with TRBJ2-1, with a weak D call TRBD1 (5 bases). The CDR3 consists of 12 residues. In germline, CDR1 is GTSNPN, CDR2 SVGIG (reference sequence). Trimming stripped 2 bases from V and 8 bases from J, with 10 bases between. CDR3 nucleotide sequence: TGTGCCTGGAGTAGGGGATGGGATGAGCAGTTCTTC. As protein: CAWSRGWDEQFF. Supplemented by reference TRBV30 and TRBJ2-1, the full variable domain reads SQTIHQWPATLVQPVGSPLSLECTVEGTSNPNLYWYRQAAGRGLQLLFYSVGIGQISSEVPQNLSASRPQDRQFILSSKKLLLSDSGFYLCAWSRGWDEQFFGPGTRLTVL.

The DNA for the CDR3 is TGCAGCGCGAGCCCGACTAGCGGGGTTCCAGATACGCAGTATTTT. It encodes CSASPTSGVPDTQYF. The chain couples TRBV29-1 to TRBJ2-3; 11 positions match TRBD2. J gave up 4 bases and V 7 bases, and 10 bases lay outside the gene matches. The CDR3 consists of 15 residues. Germline loops: CDR1 SQVTM, CDR2 ANQGSEA.

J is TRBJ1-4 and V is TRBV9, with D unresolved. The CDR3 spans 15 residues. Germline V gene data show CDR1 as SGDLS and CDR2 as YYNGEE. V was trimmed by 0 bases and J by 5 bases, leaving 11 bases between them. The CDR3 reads CASSVGGSGNEKLFF. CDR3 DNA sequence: TGTGCCAGCAGCGTAGGGGGATCGGGGAATGAAAAACTGTTTTTT.

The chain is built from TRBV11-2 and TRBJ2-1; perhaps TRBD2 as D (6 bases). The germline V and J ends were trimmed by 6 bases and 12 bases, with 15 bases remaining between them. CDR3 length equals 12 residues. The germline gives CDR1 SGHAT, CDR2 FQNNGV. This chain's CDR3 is CASSGGYGVQFF. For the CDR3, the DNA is TGTGCCAGCAGTGGGGGGTATGGAGTGCAGTTCTTC.

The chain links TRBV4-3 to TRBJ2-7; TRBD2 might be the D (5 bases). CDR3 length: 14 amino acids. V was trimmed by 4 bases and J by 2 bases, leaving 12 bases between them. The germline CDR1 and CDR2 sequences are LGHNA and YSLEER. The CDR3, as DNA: TGCGCCAGCAGCCCCACACCCGGGACCTACGAGCAGTACTTC. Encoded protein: CASSPTPGTYEQYF.

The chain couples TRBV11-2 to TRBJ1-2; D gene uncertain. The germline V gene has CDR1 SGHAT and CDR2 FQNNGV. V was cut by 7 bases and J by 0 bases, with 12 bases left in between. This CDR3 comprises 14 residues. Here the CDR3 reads CASTMTLANYGYTF. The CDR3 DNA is TGTGCCAGCACCATGACATTAGCTAACTATGGCTACACCTTC.

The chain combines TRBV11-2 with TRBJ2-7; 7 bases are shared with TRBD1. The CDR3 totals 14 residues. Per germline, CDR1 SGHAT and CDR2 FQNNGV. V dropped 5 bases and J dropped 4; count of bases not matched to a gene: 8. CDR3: CASSPPGQPYEQYF. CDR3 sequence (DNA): TGTGCCAGCAGCCCGCCGGGACAGCCTTACGAGCAGTACTTC.

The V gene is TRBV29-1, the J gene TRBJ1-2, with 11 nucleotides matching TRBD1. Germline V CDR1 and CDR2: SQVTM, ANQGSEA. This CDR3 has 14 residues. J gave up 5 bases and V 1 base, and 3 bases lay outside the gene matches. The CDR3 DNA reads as TGCAGCGTTGAAGGGGGGACAGGGGGTTATGGCTACACCTTC. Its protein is CSVEGGTGGYGYTF.

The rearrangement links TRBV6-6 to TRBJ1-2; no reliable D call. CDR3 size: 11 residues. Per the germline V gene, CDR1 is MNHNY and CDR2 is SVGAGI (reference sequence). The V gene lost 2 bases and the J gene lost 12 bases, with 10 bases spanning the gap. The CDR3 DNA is TGTGCCAGCAGTTACGGGTCAGAGGACACCTTC. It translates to CASSYGSEDTF.

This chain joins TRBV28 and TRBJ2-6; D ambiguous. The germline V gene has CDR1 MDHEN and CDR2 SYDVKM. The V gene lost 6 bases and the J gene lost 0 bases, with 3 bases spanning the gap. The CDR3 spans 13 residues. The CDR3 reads CASSVSGANVLTF. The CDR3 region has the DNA TGTGCCAGCAGCGTCTCTGGGGCCAACGTCCTGACTTTC.

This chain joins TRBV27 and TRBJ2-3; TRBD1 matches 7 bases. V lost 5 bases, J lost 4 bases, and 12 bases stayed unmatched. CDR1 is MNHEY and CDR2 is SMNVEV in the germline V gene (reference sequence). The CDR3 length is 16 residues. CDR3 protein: CASSPGVGGGSDTQYF. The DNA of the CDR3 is TGTGCCAGCAGTCCCGGGGTAGGGGGCGGCTCAGATACGCAGTATTTT.

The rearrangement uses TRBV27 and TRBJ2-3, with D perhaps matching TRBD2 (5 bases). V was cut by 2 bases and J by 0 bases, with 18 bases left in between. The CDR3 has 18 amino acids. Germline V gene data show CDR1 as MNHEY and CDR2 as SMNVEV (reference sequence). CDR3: CASSLQLGQRTSTDTQYF. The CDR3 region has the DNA TGTGCCAGCAGTTTACAACTGGGCCAGCGGACTAGCACAGATACGCAGTATTTT.